Following are 31 T cell receptor beta chains from one sample sequenced in a study of blood T cell repertoires in COVID-19. Produced via immunoSEQ multiplex PCR; TCRdb's table is partial and in-frame only. The sample carries about 200,000 clones, roughly 85% recorded once. The sample consisted of peripheral blood. The receptors come from a man between 60 and 70 years old with active or convalescent COVID-19.

The genes are TRBV18 and TRBJ2-1; 10 bases map to TRBD1. Germline V gives CDR1 KGHSH, CDR2 LQKENI. V lost 3 bases and J lost 8; bases outside the gene matches: 13. The CDR3 spans 17 residues. The CDR3 spells CASSPLLGTGVMDEQFF. The CDR3 nucleotides are TGTGCCAGCTCACCCCTTCTTGGGACAGGGGTTATGGATGAGCAGTTCTTC.

The chain links TRBV5-1 to TRBJ2-5, with D perhaps matching TRBD1 (5 bases). Germline-derived CDR1 and CDR2 are SGHRS and YFSETQ. The CDR3 consists of 14 residues. Trimming pared 3 bases from V and 3 bases from J, leaving 12 bases between. CDR3 sequence: CASSSQGTEETQYF. Written as DNA, the CDR3 is TGCGCCAGCAGCTCCCAGGGTACCGAAGAGACCCAGTACTTC. Full variable domain (rest looked up from reference TRBV5-1 and TRBJ2-5): KAGVTQTPRYLIKTRGQQVTLSCSPISGHRSVSWYQQTPGQGLQFLFEYFSETQRNKGNFPGRFSGRQFSNSRSEMNVSTLELGDSALYLCASSSQGTEETQYFGPGTRLLVL.

This chain uses TRBV5-1 with TRBJ1-1; D not certain. Germline CDR1 and CDR2: SGHRS and YFSETQ. Trimming shortened V by 4 bases and J by 1 base, and 8 bases separated the two germline ends. The CDR3 spans 13 residues. CDR3 residues: CASSGSGNTEAFF. In DNA form, the CDR3 reads TGCGCCAGCAGCGGCAGTGGGAACACTGAAGCTTTCTTT. Supplemented by reference TRBV5-1 and TRBJ1-1, the full variable domain reads KAGVTQTPRYLIKTRGQQVTLSCSPISGHRSVSWYQQTPGQGLQFLFEYFSETQRNKGNFPGRFSGRQFSNSRSEMNVSTLELGDSALYLCASSGSGNTEAFFGQGTRLTVV.

The J gene is TRBJ1-2, the V gene TRBV10-3; D call uncertain. The CDR3 consists of 13 residues. Germline CDR1 and CDR2: ENHRY and SYGVKD. V shed 4 bases and J shed 3 bases, with 9 bases lying between them. The CDR3 bases are TGTGCCATCAGTGTTCAGGAGGACTATGGCTACACCTTC. Translating gives CAISVQEDYGYTF.

There are a few counts of this clone. The chain has TRBV5-1 and TRBJ2-3, with 11 nucleotides matching TRBD2. V dropped 4 bases and J dropped 2; count of bases not matched to a gene: 9. CDR1 is SGHRS and CDR2 is YFSETQ in the germline V gene. The CDR3 spans 17 residues. In DNA, the CDR3 is TGCGCCAGCAGCATCGGACTAGCGGGCGGGGCCACAGATACGCAGTATTTT. Its protein product is CASSIGLAGGATDTQYF. Based on the CDR3 plus reference TRBV5-1 and TRBJ2-3, the full variable domain is KAGVTQTPRYLIKTRGQQVTLSCSPISGHRSVSWYQQTPGQGLQFLFEYFSETQRNKGNFPGRFSGRQFSNSRSEMNVSTLELGDSALYLCASSIGLAGGATDTQYFGPGTRLTVL.

The rearrangement joins TRBV7-9 to TRBJ2-5; 7 bases align to TRBD1. The length of the CDR3 is 16 residues. The V gene end was trimmed by 3 bases and the J gene end by 5 bases; junction bases not matched to a gene: 12. Germline values: CDR1 SEHNR, CDR2 FQNEAQ (reference sequence). CDR3 sequence reads: CASSLGDRGISETQYF. DNA of the CDR3: TGTGCCAGCAGCTTGGGGGACAGAGGGATCAGTGAGACCCAGTACTTC.

The CDR3 loop is CAISEERSGQPQHF. In nucleotides, the CDR3 is TGTGCCATCAGTGAGGAGAGGAGCGGTCAGCCCCAGCATTTT. The V and J genes are TRBV10-3 and TRBJ1-5; D call uncertain. V was cut by 2 bases and J by 6 bases, with 11 bases left in between. Germline V CDR1 and CDR2: ENHRY, SYGVKD. The CDR3 covers 14 residues.

This clone has more than one count but fewer than ten. CDR3 residues: CASSQDPGPAGEETQYF. The CDR3 DNA is TGTGCCAGCAGCCAAGACCCGGGACCAGCGGGGGAAGAGACCCAGTACTTC. The gene calls are TRBV4-2 and TRBJ2-5; the match to TRBD2 covers 8 bases. V lost 0 bases to trimming and J lost 3 bases; unmatched junction nucleotides: 9. Germline loops: CDR1 LGHNA, CDR2 YNFKEQ. This CDR3 is built from 17 residues.

The genes are TRBV10-2 and TRBJ1-2; a possible D gene is TRBD1 (5 bases). Between the trimmed V and J ends, which lost 6 bases and 10 bases, there was a span of 12 bases. Germline CDR1 and CDR2: WSHSY and SAAADI. The CDR3 runs 11 residues. The CDR3 reads CASREDSHYTF. CDR3 nucleotides: TGCGCCAGCAGGGAAGACAGTCACTACACCTTC.

This clone appeared a single time. The chain links TRBV6-4 to TRBJ2-3; 7 bases agree with TRBD1. The CDR3 sequence is 13 residues long. The germline V gene has CDR1 MRHNA and CDR2 SNTAGT. With V trimmed by 4 bases and J by 6 bases, 4 bases remained unmatched. DNA of the CDR3: TGTGCCAGCAGTGGAGGCAGGGGGGATACGCAGTATTTT. Translation: CASSGGRGDTQYF.

This clone was recorded a few times. V usage is TRBV9 and J usage is TRBJ2-1; a possible D gene is TRBD1 (6 bases). Germline V gene data show CDR1 as SGDLS and CDR2 as YYNGEE. Trimming shortened V by 4 bases and J by 0 bases, and 11 bases separated the two germline ends. CDR3 length equals 15 residues. The CDR3 DNA sequence: TGTGCCAGCAGCCAAGTGGGGGCCTCCTACAATGAGCAGTTCTTC. Amino acids: CASSQVGASYNEQFF.

This clone was found a few times. V is TRBV2 and J is TRBJ1-2; 10 nucleotides line up with TRBD1. Germline lookup yields CDR1 SNHLY and CDR2 FYNNEI. V lost 8 bases to trimming and J lost 8 bases; unmatched junction nucleotides: 5. CDR3 size: 12 residues. CDR3 in amino acids: CASGQGVLGYTF. The CDR3 DNA reads TGTGCCAGCGGACAGGGGGTCCTCGGCTACACCTTC.

The chain is built from TRBV12-3 or TRBV12-4 and TRBJ1-2; D gene uncertain. The CDR3 contains 11 residues. V lost 7 bases to trimming and J lost 2 bases, with 5 bases between them. The CDR3 loop reads CASTTNYGYTF. DNA of the CDR3: TGTGCCAGCACCACAAACTATGGCTACACCTTC.

This clone was seen just once. The chain recombines TRBV3-1 (or the pseudogene TRBV3-2) with TRBJ1-1; 7 bases agree with TRBD1. From germline, CDR1 is LGHDT and CDR2 YNNKEL (reference sequence). Unmatched junction bases numbered 11, after V lost 5 bases and J lost 5 bases. There are 15 residues in the CDR3. The CDR3 reads CASSFQDRRGTEAFF. CDR3 sequence (DNA): TGTGCCAGCAGCTTCCAGGACAGGAGGGGGACTGAAGCTTTCTTT.

The CDR3 nucleotides are TGTGCCAGCAGCTTGCCCCCTATTGACAGGGGGGAAGGCTACACCTTC. Translation gives CASSLPPIDRGEGYTF. This chain uses TRBV5-4 with TRBJ1-2; 9 bases agree with TRBD1. Losses at the gene ends were 1 base for V and 8 bases for J; bases not matched to a gene: 12. Germline V gives CDR1 SGHNT, CDR2 YYREEE (reference sequence). The CDR3 runs 16 residues.

The chain is built from TRBV4-2 and TRBJ2-7, with D possibly matching TRBD1 (6 bases). CDR3 length equals 15 residues. Germline-derived CDR1 and CDR2 are LGHNA and YNFKEQ. Trimming removed 1 base from V and 3 bases from J, with 13 bases in between. This CDR3 is CASSQGQGMGYEQYF. The CDR3 DNA reads as TGTGCCAGCAGCCAAGGGCAGGGGATGGGCTACGAGCAGTACTTC.

V is TRBV6-5 and J is TRBJ1-2; 10 bases are a match to TRBD1. V lost 10 bases to trimming and J lost 0 bases; unmatched junction nucleotides: 8. Germline assignment: CDR1 MNHEY and CDR2 SVGAGI. The CDR3 loop spans 15 amino acids. The CDR3 sequence is CATGTGAYPNYGYTF. The CDR3 coding sequence is TGTGCCACTGGGACAGGGGCCTACCCTAACTATGGCTACACCTTC.

J is TRBJ1-5 and V is TRBV6-5; a weak D match, TRBD1 (6 bases). Germline CDR1 and CDR2: MNHEY and SVGAGI. This CDR3 comprises 15 residues. V was pared by 5 bases and J by 8 bases, with 19 bases between. The CDR3 sequence: CASSHPGTRIEPQHF. The CDR3 DNA is TGTGCCAGCAGTCACCCCGGGACAAGGATTGAGCCCCAGCATTTT.

This chain joins TRBV19 and TRBJ2-7; a possible D gene is TRBD2 (6 bases). Trimming pared 7 bases from V and 0 bases from J, leaving 16 bases between. This CDR3 has 15 residues. CDR1 is LNHDA, CDR2 SQIVND, per germline (reference sequence). The CDR3, as DNA: TGTGCCAGTAAATTGCGGGGAAGCAGCTCCTACGAGCAGTACTTC. It encodes CASKLRGSSSYEQYF.

This rearrangement joins TRBV6-2 or TRBV6-3 to TRBJ2-5; 9 nucleotides match TRBD2. Germline loops: CDR1 MNHEY, CDR2 SVGEGT. The CDR3 loop spans 17 amino acids. Germline trimming cut 5 bases from V and 5 bases from J; bases unmatched to any gene: 15. The CDR3 region is CASSRGLASGARETQYF. The CDR3 DNA reads TGTGCCAGCAGTAGGGGGTTGGCTAGCGGGGCTCGGGAGACCCAGTACTTC.

The CDR3: CASSQEFGGGPSGSTGELFF. CDR3 in DNA: TGTGCCAGCAGCCAAGAGTTCGGCGGGGGGCCCTCCGGTTCCACCGGGGAGCTGTTTTTT. The chain combines TRBV3-1 (or the pseudogene TRBV3-2) with TRBJ2-2; 8 bases line up with TRBD2. CDR1 and CDR2 from the germline V gene are LGHDT and YNNKEL (reference sequence). The CDR3 spans 20 residues. V lost 0 bases, J lost 4 bases, and 16 bases stayed unmatched.

This clone is a singleton in its sample. The chain links TRBV6-5 to TRBJ2-5; a possible D gene is TRBD1 (6 bases). The CDR3 totals 15 residues. V was shortened by 6 bases and J by 3 bases, with 17 bases between the two germline ends. Germline lookup yields CDR1 MNHEY and CDR2 SVGAGI. CDR3 nucleotides: TGTGCCAGCAGGGGGCAAAAACAGGGAGAAGAGACCCAGTACTTC. It is translated as CASRGQKQGEETQYF.

This chain joins TRBV5-1 and TRBJ1-2; possibly TRBD1 for D (6 bases). Germline V gene sequence: CDR1 SGHRS, CDR2 YFSETQ. The length of the CDR3 is 16 residues. V lost 2 bases and J lost 0, with 14 bases in between. CDR3 sequence reads: CASSLRGAGANYGYTF. CDR3 in DNA: TGCGCCAGCAGCTTACGGGGGGCAGGAGCTAACTATGGCTACACCTTC.

The V call is TRBV7-9, the J call TRBJ2-4; 8 positions match TRBD2. The CDR3 spans 16 residues. Trimming cost V 2 bases and J 1 base; bases outside gene matches: 4. Per germline, CDR1 SEHNR and CDR2 FQNEAQ (reference sequence). CDR3 in amino acids: CASSLPGGGAKNIQYF. The CDR3 nucleotides read TGTGCCAGCAGCTTACCAGGCGGGGGGGCCAAAAACATTCAGTACTTC.

The chain has TRBV7-6 and TRBJ2-1; D call uncertain. V shed 2 bases and J shed 8 bases, with 13 bases lying between them. The germline CDR1 and CDR2 sequences are SGHVS and FNYEAQ. The CDR3 contains 14 residues. The CDR3 nucleotides are TGTGCCAGCAGCTTAAATTCCGGGTTTCATGAGCAGTTCTTC. Its protein is CASSLNSGFHEQFF.

The rearrangement links TRBV4-1 to TRBJ1-2, with TRBD1 matching 7 bases. The CDR3 totals 14 residues. In germline, CDR1 is MGHRA, CDR2 YSYEKL. V shed 4 bases and J 7 bases; nucleotides not matched to a gene: 9. The CDR3 region is CASSPLSQGGGYTF. In nucleotides, the CDR3 is TGCGCCAGCAGCCCCCTTTCCCAGGGGGGTGGCTACACCTTC.

The CDR3 bases are TGCGCCAGCAGCGGATGGGACAGGGGCAACATTCAGTACTTC. Its protein is CASSGWDRGNIQYF. This chain connects TRBV5-1 to TRBJ2-4; 10 positions agree with TRBD1. In germline, CDR1 is SGHRS, CDR2 YFSETQ. The CDR3 loop spans 14 amino acids. V lost 4 bases, J lost 7 bases, and 5 bases stayed unmatched.

The V gene is TRBV4-1, the J gene TRBJ2-3; 10 bases line up with TRBD2. The J segment lost 6 bases and the V segment lost 0 bases, leaving 9 bases of the junction unmatched. In germline, CDR1 is MGHRA, CDR2 YSYEKL. The CDR3 contains 17 residues. The CDR3 spells CASSQDISGGLFDTQYF. The CDR3 region has the DNA TGCGCCAGCAGCCAAGATATTAGCGGGGGGCTTTTTGATACGCAGTATTTT.

This clone was seen a few times. CDR3 loop: CASRDRGQTEAFF. The CDR3 DNA reads as TGTGCCAGCAGGGACAGGGGGCAAACTGAAGCTTTCTTT. This sequence joins TRBV11-2 and TRBJ1-1; 11 bases are a match to TRBD1. J lost 5 bases, V lost 6 bases, and 2 bases had no gene match. CDR3 size: 13 residues. The germline V gene has CDR1 SGHAT and CDR2 FQNNGV.

The gene calls are TRBV9 and TRBJ1-3; weak D call: TRBD1 (6 bases). Germline CDR1 is SGDLS and CDR2 is YYNGEE. This CDR3 comprises 16 residues. Trimming cost V 3 bases and J 0 bases, with 13 bases left between them. The CDR3 nucleotides are TGTGCCAGCAGCGGGGCAGGGGCGATCTCTGGAAACACCATATATTTT. Its protein is CASSGAGAISGNTIYF.

In this sample, this clone turned up a few times. The rearrangement links TRBV10-3 to TRBJ1-6; D remains unclear. The CDR3 length is 16 residues. CDR1 and CDR2 from the germline V gene are ENHRY and SYGVKD. The ends were cut back, 6 bases at V and 0 bases at J, with 12 bases in the middle. The CDR3 sequence is CAIRQNPRSYNSPLHF. For the CDR3, the DNA is TGTGCCATCAGACAGAATCCTCGCTCCTATAATTCACCCCTCCACTTT.